A selection of T cell receptor beta chains follows, all from one sample in a study of identical twins. One entry per CDR3 protein, called by TCRdb with MiXCR from the 5' RACE reads. There are about 280,000 distinct CDR3 sequences in the sample; more than 6.5% occur only once, and roughly 2% lies in the top ten. The data also belong to a second study, concerning yellow fever vaccine responses in identical twins.

Sequenced sample: memory (CD45RO+) T cells sorted from blood. The receptors were sampled from a woman between 18 and 29 years old in good health. Each CDR3 is given with its conserved first and last residue. The D gene is left open where the match is weak. A row's size may be missing; if present it is once, few, many or a size class.

CDR3 length | clone size | J gene | V gene | D gene | CDR3 DNA | CDR3 protein
19 | few | TRBJ2-3 | TRBV19 | TRBD1 | TGTGCCAGTAGTATAGGTGGTAGGACAGGGGGCGGTTTCACAGATACGCAGTATTTT | CASSIGGRTGGGFTDTQYF
16 | - | TRBJ2-5 | TRBV15 | - | TGTGCCACCAGCAGAGGACTGGGACCGGCCGAAGGGACCCAGTACTTC | CATSRGLGPAEGTQYF
14 | few | TRBJ1-1 | TRBV3-1 | - | TGTGCCAGCAGCCACGGACAACCGAACACTGAAGCTTTCTTT | CASSHGQPNTEAFF
14 | many | TRBJ2-3 | TRBV5-1 | - | TGCGCCAGCAGCGTTCCGGTTAGCACAGATACGCAGTATTTT | CASSVPVSTDTQYF
14 | few | TRBJ1-2 | TRBV20-1 | - | TGCAGTGCTAGAGTCGTGGGGGTGAACTATGGCTACACCTTC | CSARVVGVNYGYTF
14 | many | TRBJ2-1 | TRBV5-1 | TRBD1 | TGCGCCAGCAGCTCGGGACAGGGACTGGATGAGCAGTTCTTC | CASSSGQGLDEQFF
14 | many | TRBJ1-2 | TRBV3-1 | - | TGTGCCAGCAGCGCTCGGGCCCGCGGGTTAGGCTACACCTTC | CASSARARGLGYTF
14 | few | TRBJ2-4 | TRBV6-1 | TRBD1 | TGTGCCAGCAGAACCGGGACAGTCTTAAACATTCAGTACTTC | CASRTGTVLNIQYF
14 | - | TRBJ2-7 | TRBV6-1 | - | TGTGCCAGCAGTGAAGTAGGGGATGCCTACGAGCAGTACTTC | CASSEVGDAYEQYF
14 | many | TRBJ2-5 | TRBV15 | - | TGTGCCACCAGCGATCGTACTACACAAGAGACCCAGTACTTC | CATSDRTTQETQYF
13 | - | TRBJ2-1 | TRBV2 | TRBD1 | TGTGCCACCAGGGGACAGGGTAGAAATGAGCAGTTCTTC | CATRGQGRNEQFF
16 | few | TRBJ2-2 | TRBV24-1 | TRBD1 | TGTGCCACCAGTGATTTTAGGGACAGGGTGACCGGGGAGCTGTTTTTT | CATSDFRDRVTGELFF
14 | few | TRBJ2-7 | TRBV6-1 | - | TGTGCCAGCAGGGAGGGCGGGAAGTTATACGAGCAGTACTTC | CASREGGKLYEQYF
14 | - | TRBJ2-3 | TRBV7-8 | - | TGTGCCAGCAGAGAGGCACTAATCACAGATACGCAGTATTTT | CASREALITDTQYF
15 | - | TRBJ2-1 | TRBV20-1 | TRBD2 | TGCAGTCCCAGAGAGCGGGGGGGCCTCGAAAATGAGCAGTTCTTC | CSPRERGGLENEQFF
16 | - | TRBJ1-4 | TRBV14 | TRBD1 | TGTGCCAGCAGCCAAGGACAGGGCCCAACTAATGAAAAACTGTTTTTT | CASSQGQGPTNEKLFF